The clone carrying this TCR beta chain was observed a handful of times. Its target is unknown. These data belong to a study of breast tumors, draining lymph nodes, adjacent tissues. V lost 8 bases to trimming and J lost 2 bases, with 18 bases between them. Per germline, CDR1 MNHEY and CDR2 SVGAGI. The CDR3 sequence is 16 residues long. MiXCR, run by TCRdb on the multiplex PCR reads, gives a single entry per CDR3 protein. The table lists some 250,000 distinct CDR3 sequences, 34% of them singletons. The lymph nodes were axillary draining lymph nodes from breast cancer patients. General observations from the study: Luminal-like breast cancer showed significantly greater tumor-nontumor repertoire similarity than basal-like breast cancer did. The lymph node origin of tumor T cells was framed as consistent with a hypothesis, not demonstrated. Tumor TCR diversity was below lymph nodes but above nontumor tissue. Data fit most tumor T cells coming from lymph node, expanding in tumor.

The TCR was taken from a female donor with breast cancer. Some clones in this sample may be carry-over from other donors' samples. Sequenced sample: axillary lymph node tissue. The chain uses TRBV6-5 and TRBJ2-2; D is possibly TRBD2 (6 bases). CDR3 in amino acids: CASEYSVAENTGELFF. The CDR3 DNA follows: TGTGCCAGCGAGTATTCCGTAGCGGAAAACACCGGGGAGCTGTTTTTT.